This T cell receptor (beta chain) was recovered during a study of somatic mutations in cytotoxic T cells in rheumatoid arthritis. Study-wide findings and caveats: Statistically, CD8+ T-cell clonality was not significantly distinct between individuals with rheumatoid arthritis and age-matched healthy controls.

This clone appeared once. Its antigen is not identified. The CDR3 runs 14 residues. CDR1 SEHNR and CDR2 FQNEAQ come from the germline V gene (reference sequence). The V and J ends lost 4 bases and 0 bases respectively, with 6 bases between them. The repertoire was sequenced with immunoSEQ multiplex PCR; TCRdb's copy has only in-frame clones and lacks some. The table records 20,000 or so clones, roughly four fifths of them present only once. The source material was CD8+ T cells sorted from blood. This receptor was obtained from an adult with rheumatoid arthritis. The J gene is TRBJ2-2, the V gene TRBV7-9, with D hard to call. The CDR3 is CASSSEANTGELFF. In DNA form, the CDR3 reads TGTGCCAGCAGCTCGGAAGCGAACACCGGGGAGCTGTTTTTT.